This T cell receptor (beta chain) was identified in a study of CD4 T cells in relation to SARS-CoV-2 and coronaviruses. This clone was counted only a few times. The antigen remains unidentified. V lost 3 bases, J lost 1 base, and 1 base stayed unmatched. The CDR3 totals 14 residues. Looked up from germline, CDR1 is SGHTA and CDR2 is FQGTGA. The unexposed donors gave CD4+ T cells in about 2010-2018, prior to COVID-19. After roughly 9 days of culture, CD4+ T cells were isolated. Generated by immunoSEQ multiplex PCR, the TCRdb table keeps only in-frame clones and is missing some. The sample holds about 26,000 clones, about three quarters seen once.

The receptor was isolated from a human donor in good health. Sequenced: CD4+ T cells from PBMCs, cultured in vitro. This chain links TRBV7-3 with TRBJ1-1; 8 bases line up with TRBD1. The CDR3 protein is CASSFDRGNTEAFF. CDR3 DNA sequence: TGTGCCAGCAGCTTCGACAGGGGGAACACTGAAGCTTTCTTT.